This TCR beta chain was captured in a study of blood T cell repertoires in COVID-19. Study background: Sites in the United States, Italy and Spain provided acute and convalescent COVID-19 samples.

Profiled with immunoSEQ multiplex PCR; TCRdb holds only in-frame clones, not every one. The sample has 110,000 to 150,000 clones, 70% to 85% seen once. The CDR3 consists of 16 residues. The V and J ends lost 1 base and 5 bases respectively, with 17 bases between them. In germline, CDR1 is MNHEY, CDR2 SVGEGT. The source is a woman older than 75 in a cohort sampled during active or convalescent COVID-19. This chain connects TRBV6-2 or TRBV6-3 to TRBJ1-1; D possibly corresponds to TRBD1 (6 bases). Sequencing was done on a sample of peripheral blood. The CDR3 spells CASSYYSRGARTEAFF. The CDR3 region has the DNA TGTGCCAGCAGTTACTATTCCAGGGGCGCAAGAACTGAAGCTTTCTTT.